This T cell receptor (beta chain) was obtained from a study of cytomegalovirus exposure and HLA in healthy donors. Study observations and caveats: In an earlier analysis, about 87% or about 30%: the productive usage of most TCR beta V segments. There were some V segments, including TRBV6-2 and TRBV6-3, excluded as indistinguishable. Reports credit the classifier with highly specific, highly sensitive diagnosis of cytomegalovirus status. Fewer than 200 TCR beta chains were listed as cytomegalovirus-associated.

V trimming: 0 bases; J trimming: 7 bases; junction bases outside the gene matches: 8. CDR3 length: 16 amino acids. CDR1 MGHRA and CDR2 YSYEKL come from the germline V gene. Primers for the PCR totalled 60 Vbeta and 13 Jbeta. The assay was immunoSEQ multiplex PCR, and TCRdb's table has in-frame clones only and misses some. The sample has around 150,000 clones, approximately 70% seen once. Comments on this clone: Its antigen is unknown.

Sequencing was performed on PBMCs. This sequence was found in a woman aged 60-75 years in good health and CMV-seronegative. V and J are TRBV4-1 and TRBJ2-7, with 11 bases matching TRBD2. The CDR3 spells CASSQDSSGRAGEQYF. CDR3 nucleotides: TGCGCCAGCAGCCAAGATAGTAGCGGGAGGGCCGGGGAGCAGTACTTC.